The 15 T cell receptor beta chains below were found in one sample sequenced in a study of early T cells in non-severe SARS-CoV-2 infection. TCRdb fed the 5' RACE reads into MiXCR, producing one record per CDR3 protein. The sample carries about 76,000 distinct CDR3 sequences, about 11% recorded once. The sample taken for sequencing was whole blood. The source is an adult who was a healthcare worker with PCR-confirmed SARS-CoV-2 infection or an uninfected control (not recorded which).

This clonotype was counted at least ten times. The chain has TRBV20-1 and TRBJ2-3, with 7 bases fitting TRBD1. Per the germline V gene, CDR1 is DFQATT and CDR2 is SNEGSKA (reference sequence). With 5 bases clipped from V and 2 bases from J, the junction kept 7 bases outside the gene matches. There are 14 residues in the CDR3. The CDR3 DNA sequence: TGCAGTGCTGACGACAGGGAACACACAGATACGCAGTATTTT. This gives the protein CSADDREHTDTQYF.

The table lists this clonotype with many counts. V is TRBV9 and J is TRBJ1-1; a possible D gene is TRBD1 (5 bases). CDR1 SGDLS and CDR2 YYNGEE come from the germline V gene. The germline V and J ends were trimmed by 0 bases and 4 bases, with 10 bases remaining between them. The CDR3 loop spans 14 amino acids. The CDR3 DNA sequence: TGTGCCAGCAGCGTAGTTGTCGGGGGCACTGAAGCTTTCTTT. It yields the protein CASSVVVGGTEAFF.

This clonotype was recorded at least ten times. The chain recombines TRBV4-2 with TRBJ1-1; D remains unclear. V was clipped by 0 bases and J by 4 bases, with 6 bases between them. The germline V gene has CDR1 LGHNA and CDR2 YNFKEQ. This CDR3 spans 13 amino acids. The CDR3 region is CASSQDLSTEAFF. CDR3 nucleotide sequence: TGTGCCAGCAGCCAAGATCTGAGCACTGAAGCTTTCTTT.

This clonotype has ten or more counts. This chain uses TRBV7-8 with TRBJ1-2; a possible D gene is TRBD1 (6 bases). Germline CDR1 is SGHVS and CDR2 is FQNEAQ. This CDR3 has 13 residues. V was pared by 10 bases and J by 7 bases, with 19 bases between. The CDR3 region is CATAGRGAVGYTF. The DNA for the CDR3 is TGTGCCACCGCAGGGCGGGGGGCTGTTGGCTACACCTTC.

This clonotype was detected many times. This chain joins TRBV25-1 and TRBJ1-2; possible D gene TRBD1, 5 bases. Germline V gives CDR1 MGHDK, CDR2 SYGVNS. Trimming removed 8 bases from V and 10 bases from J, with 11 bases in between. The CDR3 totals 10 residues. The CDR3 loop reads CASGEGTYTF. The CDR3 DNA reads TGTGCCAGCGGGGAGGGGACCTACACCTTC.

This clonotype was seen a handful of times. V usage is TRBV29-1 and J usage is TRBJ1-5, with D perhaps matching TRBD1 (6 bases). Trimming shortened V by 7 bases and J by 4 bases, and 17 bases separated the two germline ends. Looked up from germline, CDR1 is SQVTM and CDR2 is ANQGSEA. This CDR3 contains 14 residues. The DNA of the CDR3 is TGCAGCGCCCTTGTGGGGGCGTCGAATCAGCCCCAGCATTTT. Amino acids: CSALVGASNQPQHF.

This clonotype was recorded at least ten times. The gene calls are TRBV28 and TRBJ2-3; 7 bases map to TRBD1. This CDR3 has 15 amino acids. V dropped 6 bases and J dropped 0; count of bases not matched to a gene: 6. The V gene's germline CDR1 is MDHEN and CDR2 SYDVKM. CDR3 amino acids: CASRSQGISTDTQYF. Written as DNA, the CDR3 is TGTGCCAGCAGGTCACAGGGGATTAGCACAGATACGCAGTATTTT.

The chain recombines TRBV29-1 with TRBJ2-5; D is uncertain. The CDR3 loop spans 11 amino acids. V was pared by 6 bases and J by 5 bases, with 10 bases between. CDR1 and CDR2 from the germline V gene are SQVTM and ANQGSEA. The CDR3 sequence: CSVTVGETQYF. Here the CDR3 DNA reads TGCAGCGTCACGGTCGGGGAGACCCAGTACTTC.

In its sample, this clonotype was seen many times. The chain joins TRBV6-6 to TRBJ2-4; D gene ambiguous. In germline, CDR1 is MNHNY, CDR2 SVGAGI (reference sequence). The CDR3 covers 14 residues. The V gene lost 8 bases and the J gene lost 0 bases, with 11 bases spanning the gap. The CDR3 sequence: CASDRKLAKNIQYF. CDR3 DNA: TGTGCCAGCGATCGAAAGCTAGCCAAAAACATTCAGTACTTC.

There are a few counts of this clonotype. The chain uses TRBV29-1 and TRBJ2-3, with TRBD1 matching 8 bases. CDR1 and CDR2 (germline): SQVTM, ANQGSEA. This CDR3 is 16 amino acids long. V lost 4 bases, J lost 1 base, and 10 bases stayed unmatched. CDR3 in DNA: TGCAGCGTTGGTGGTGGGGTGACAGGGGGCACAGATACGCAGTATTTT. Translation: CSVGGGVTGGTDTQYF.

There are a few counts of this clonotype. This CDR3 reads CASSERGWSYEQYF. The CDR3 nucleotides are TGTGCCAGCAGTGAAAGGGGCTGGTCCTACGAGCAGTACTTC. This sequence joins TRBV2 and TRBJ2-7; possible D gene TRBD1, 5 bases. Germline CDR1 reads SNHLY; CDR2 reads FYNNEI. The CDR3 is made up of 14 amino acids. Deletions cut 2 bases from V and 1 base from J, with 9 bases between.

This clonotype appeared many times. The chain carries TRBV6-2 or TRBV6-3 and TRBJ1-1; the D gene is possibly TRBD1 (6 bases). This CDR3 has 13 amino acids. The germline V gene has CDR1 MNHEY and CDR2 SVGEGT. V lost 3 bases to trimming and J lost 3 bases, with 8 bases between them. CDR3 in amino acids: CASSYGGHTEAFF. DNA of the CDR3: TGTGCCAGCAGTTATGGGGGGCACACTGAAGCTTTCTTT.

This clonotype was seen ten or more times. The genes are TRBV10-2 and TRBJ2-3, with 8 bases fitting TRBD2. Germline V gives CDR1 WSHSY, CDR2 SAAADI. With 6 bases clipped from V and 6 bases from J, the junction kept 5 bases outside the gene matches. The CDR3 is 13 amino acids. The CDR3 DNA reads as TGCGCCAGCAGCGGTTCTAGCGGGGATACGCAGTATTTT. Translating gives CASSGSSGDTQYF.

This clonotype appeared many times. The chain is built from TRBV7-3 and TRBJ2-2, with 8 bases identical to TRBD1. Losses at the gene ends were 5 bases for V and 3 bases for J; bases not matched to a gene: 5. The CDR3 loop spans 15 amino acids. Germline CDR1 and CDR2: SGHTA and FQGTGA. CDR3 DNA: TGTGCCAGCAGCCCAGGGGGCAGGGACACCGGGGAGCTGTTTTTT. Translated, it gives CASSPGGRDTGELFF.

This clonotype occurred many times. This sequence joins TRBV6-5 and TRBJ1-2, with D perhaps TRBD1 (5 bases). Germline V gene data show CDR1 as MNHEY and CDR2 as SVGAGI. V lost 6 bases and J lost 0, with 23 bases in between. The CDR3 contains 18 residues. The CDR3 region has the DNA TGTGCCAGCAGCCAGCTAGGAATCGCAGGGAAAGCTAACTATGGCTACACCTTC. It encodes CASSQLGIAGKANYGYTF.